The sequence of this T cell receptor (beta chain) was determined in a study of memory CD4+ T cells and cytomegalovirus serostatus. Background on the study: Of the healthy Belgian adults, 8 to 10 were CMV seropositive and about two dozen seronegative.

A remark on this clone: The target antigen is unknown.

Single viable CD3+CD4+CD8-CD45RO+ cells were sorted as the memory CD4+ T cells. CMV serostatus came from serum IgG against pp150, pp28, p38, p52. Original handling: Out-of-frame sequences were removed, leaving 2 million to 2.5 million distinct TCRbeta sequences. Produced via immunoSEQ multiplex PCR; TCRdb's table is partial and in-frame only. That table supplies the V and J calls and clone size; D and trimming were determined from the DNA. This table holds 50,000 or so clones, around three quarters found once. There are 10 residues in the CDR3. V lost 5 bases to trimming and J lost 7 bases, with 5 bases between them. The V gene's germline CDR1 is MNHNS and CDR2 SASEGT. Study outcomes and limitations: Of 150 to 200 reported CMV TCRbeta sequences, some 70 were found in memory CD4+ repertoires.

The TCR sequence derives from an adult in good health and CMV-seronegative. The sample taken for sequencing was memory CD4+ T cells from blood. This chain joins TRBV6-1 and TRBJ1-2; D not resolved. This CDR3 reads CASSYIGYTF. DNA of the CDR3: TGTGCCAGCAGTTACATTGGCTACACCTTC.